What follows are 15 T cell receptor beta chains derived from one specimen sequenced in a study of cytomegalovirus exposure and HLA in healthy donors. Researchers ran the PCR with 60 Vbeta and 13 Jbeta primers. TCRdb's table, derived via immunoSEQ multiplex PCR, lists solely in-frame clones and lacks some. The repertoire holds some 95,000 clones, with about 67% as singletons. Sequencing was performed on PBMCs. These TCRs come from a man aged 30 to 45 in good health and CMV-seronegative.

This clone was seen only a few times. This CDR3 is CASSETGGYYGYTF. The CDR3 DNA sequence: TGTGCCAGTTCAGAGACAGGGGGCTACTATGGCTACACCTTC. The chain is built from TRBV6-5 and TRBJ1-2; 10 bases line up with TRBD1. The CDR3 runs to 14 residues. The V segment lost 9 bases and the J segment 3 bases; nucleotides outside the gene matches: 7. CDR1 and CDR2 (germline): MNHEY, SVGAGI.

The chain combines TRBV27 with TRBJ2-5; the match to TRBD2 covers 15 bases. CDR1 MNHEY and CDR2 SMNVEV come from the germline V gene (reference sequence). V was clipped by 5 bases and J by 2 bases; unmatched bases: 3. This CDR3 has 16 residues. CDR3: CASSPGLAGGQETQYF. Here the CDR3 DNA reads TGTGCCAGCAGTCCCGGACTAGCGGGGGGGCAAGAGACCCAGTACTTC.

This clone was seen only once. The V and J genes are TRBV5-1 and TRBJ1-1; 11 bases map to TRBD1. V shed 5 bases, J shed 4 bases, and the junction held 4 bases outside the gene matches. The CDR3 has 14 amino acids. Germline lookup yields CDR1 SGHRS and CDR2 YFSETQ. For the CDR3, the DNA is TGCGCCAGCAGTCAGGGACAGGGGGTCACTGAAGCTTTCTTT. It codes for CASSQGQGVTEAFF.

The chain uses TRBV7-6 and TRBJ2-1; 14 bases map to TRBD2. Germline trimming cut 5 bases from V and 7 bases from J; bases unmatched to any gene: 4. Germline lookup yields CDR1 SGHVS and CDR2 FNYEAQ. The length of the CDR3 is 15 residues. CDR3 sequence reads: CASSAGLAGGNEQFF. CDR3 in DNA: TGTGCCAGCAGCGCCGGACTAGCGGGAGGAAATGAGCAGTTCTTC.

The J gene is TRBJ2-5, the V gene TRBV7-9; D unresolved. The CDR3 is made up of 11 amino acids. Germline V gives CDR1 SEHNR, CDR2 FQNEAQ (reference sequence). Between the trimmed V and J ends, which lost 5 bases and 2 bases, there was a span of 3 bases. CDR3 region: CASSIQETQYF. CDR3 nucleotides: TGTGCCAGCAGCATACAAGAGACCCAGTACTTC.

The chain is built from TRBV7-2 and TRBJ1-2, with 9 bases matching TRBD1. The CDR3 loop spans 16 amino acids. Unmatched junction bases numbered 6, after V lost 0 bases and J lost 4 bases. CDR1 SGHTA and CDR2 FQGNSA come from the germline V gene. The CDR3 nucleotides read TGTGCCAGCAGCTTAGCCCGGGACAGGGCAAGCTATGGCTACACCTTC. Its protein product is CASSLARDRASYGYTF.

The CDR3: CASSVDGNWYTGELFF. DNA of the CDR3: TGTGCCAGCAGTGTCGACGGGAATTGGTACACCGGGGAGCTGTTTTTT. The chain combines TRBV6-1 with TRBJ2-2; a weak D match, TRBD2 (5 bases). The CDR3 is 16 residues long. Trimming removed 4 bases from V and 3 bases from J, with 15 bases in between. Germline V lookup: CDR1 MNHNS, CDR2 SASEGT.

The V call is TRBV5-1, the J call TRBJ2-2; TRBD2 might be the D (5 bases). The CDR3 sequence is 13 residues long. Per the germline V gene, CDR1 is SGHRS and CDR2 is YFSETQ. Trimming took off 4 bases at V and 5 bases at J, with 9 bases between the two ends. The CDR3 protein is CASSPGVTGELFF. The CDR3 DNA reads TGCGCCAGCAGCCCCGGGGTTACCGGGGAGCTGTTTTTT.

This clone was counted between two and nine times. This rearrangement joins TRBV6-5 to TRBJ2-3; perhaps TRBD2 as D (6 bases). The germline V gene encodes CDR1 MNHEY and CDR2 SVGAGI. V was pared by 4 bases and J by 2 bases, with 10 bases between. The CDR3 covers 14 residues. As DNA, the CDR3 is TGTGCCAGCAGTTCGGGGCGGGACACAGATACGCAGTATTTT. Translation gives CASSSGRDTDTQYF.

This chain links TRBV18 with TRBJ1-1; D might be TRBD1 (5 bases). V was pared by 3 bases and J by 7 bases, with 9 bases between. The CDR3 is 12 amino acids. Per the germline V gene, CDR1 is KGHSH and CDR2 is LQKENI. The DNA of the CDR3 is TGTGCCAGCTCACCTACAGGTATTGAAGCTTTCTTT. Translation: CASSPTGIEAFF.

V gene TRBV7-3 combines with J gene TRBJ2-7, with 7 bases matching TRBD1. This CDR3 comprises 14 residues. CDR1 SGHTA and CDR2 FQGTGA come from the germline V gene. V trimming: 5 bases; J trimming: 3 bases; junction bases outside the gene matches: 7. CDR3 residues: CASSRTGQSYEQYF. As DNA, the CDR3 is TGTGCCAGCAGCCGTACGGGACAGAGCTACGAGCAGTACTTC.

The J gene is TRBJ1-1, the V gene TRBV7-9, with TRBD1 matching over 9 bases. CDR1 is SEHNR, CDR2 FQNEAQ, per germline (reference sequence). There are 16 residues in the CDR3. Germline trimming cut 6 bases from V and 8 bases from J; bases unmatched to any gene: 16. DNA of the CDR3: TGTGCCAGCAGTTACGCTATGTGGGACAGGGCCATCGAAGCTTTCTTT. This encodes CASSYAMWDRAIEAFF. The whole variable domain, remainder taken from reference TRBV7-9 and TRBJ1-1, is DTGVSQNPRHKITKRGQNVTFRCDPISEHNRLYWYRQTLGQGPEFLTYFQNEAQLEKSRLLSDRFSAERPKGSFSTLEIQRTEQGDSAMYLCASSYAMWDRAIEAFFGQGTRLTVV.

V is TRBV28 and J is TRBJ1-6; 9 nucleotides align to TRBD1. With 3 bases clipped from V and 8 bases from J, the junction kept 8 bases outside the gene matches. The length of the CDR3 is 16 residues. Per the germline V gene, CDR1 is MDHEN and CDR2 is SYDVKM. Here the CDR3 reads CASSFPDRGWYSPLHF. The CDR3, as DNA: TGTGCCAGCAGTTTCCCGGACAGGGGATGGTATTCACCCCTCCACTTT.

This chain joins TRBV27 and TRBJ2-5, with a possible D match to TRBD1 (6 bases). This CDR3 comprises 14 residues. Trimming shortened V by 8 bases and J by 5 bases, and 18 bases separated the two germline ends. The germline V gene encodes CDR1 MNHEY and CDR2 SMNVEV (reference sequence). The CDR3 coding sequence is TGTGCCAGCGGATTACAGGGTGCTTCCGAGACCCAGTACTTC. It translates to CASGLQGASETQYF.

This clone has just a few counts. The CDR3 loop is CASRQSGSTYEQFF. In nucleotides, the CDR3 is TGTGCCAGCAGACAAAGCGGGAGTACCTATGAGCAGTTCTTC. The chain employs TRBV14 and TRBJ2-1, with 8 positions matching TRBD2. The CDR3 has 14 amino acids. Germline V gives CDR1 SGHDN, CDR2 FVKESK. With V trimmed by 6 bases and J by 8 bases, 9 bases remained unmatched.